Listed here are 3 T cell receptor beta chains from one sample, sequenced in a study of blood T cell repertoires in COVID-19. Clones were read by immunoSEQ multiplex PCR, and TCRdb kept only the in-frame ones, dropping some. This repertoire shows about 27,000 clones, approximately 80% found once; its top ten account for over 60%. The sample taken for sequencing was peripheral blood. The source is a man between 65 and 80 years old with acute or convalescent COVID-19.

The chain carries TRBV10-3 and TRBJ1-1, with D possibly TRBD1 on 5 matching bases. The germline V and J ends were trimmed by 6 bases and 0 bases, with 8 bases remaining between them. The CDR3 is 13 residues long. CDR1 is ENHRY and CDR2 is SYGVKD in the germline V gene. The CDR3 loop is CAISREMNTEAFF. The CDR3 DNA is TGTGCCATCAGCAGGGAAATGAACACTGAAGCTTTCTTT.

This clone has just a few counts. This chain uses TRBV2 with TRBJ2-6; possibly TRBD1 for D (6 bases). Germline V gene data show CDR1 as SNHLY and CDR2 as FYNNEI. The CDR3 loop spans 17 amino acids. Deletions cut 6 bases from V and 0 bases from J, with 15 bases between. Written as DNA, the CDR3 is TGTGCCAGCAGCCGGGCAGGGGTCCGCTCTGGGGCCAACGTCCTGACTTTC. This sequence encodes CASSRAGVRSGANVLTF.

The gene calls are TRBV9 and TRBJ1-6; D is possibly TRBD1 (6 bases). Trimming left V 0 bases short and J 8 bases short, with 12 bases between. CDR3 length: 15 residues. The germline CDR1 and CDR2 sequences are SGDLS and YYNGEE. The CDR3 reads CASSVDGTSDSPLHF. The CDR3 DNA reads as TGTGCCAGCAGCGTAGATGGGACAAGTGATTCACCCCTCCACTTT.